The 32 T cell receptor beta chains below all came from one sample that was sequenced in a study of shared clonotypes between healthy human individuals. Method: immunoSEQ multiplex PCR; TCRdb's copy keeps in-frame clones and lacks some. The profile shows 470,000 or so clones, about 85% of them singletons. The sequencing sample was made of PBMCs. The receptors come from a woman aged 35 to 49 in good health. Some clones in this sample may be carry-over from other donors' samples.

This chain joins TRBV5-1 and TRBJ1-1, with D perhaps matching TRBD1 (5 bases). Germline lookup yields CDR1 SGHRS and CDR2 YFSETQ. The CDR3 spans 16 residues. The V end was cut by 0 bases, the J end by 6 bases, with 18 bases between. CDR3 residues: CASSLGPQVGGAEAFF. The CDR3 region has the DNA TGCGCCAGCAGCTTGGGTCCCCAGGTGGGAGGGGCTGAAGCTTTCTTT.

This chain links TRBV29-1 with TRBJ2-5; D might be TRBD1 (6 bases). The CDR3 consists of 18 residues. Trimming took off 3 bases at V and 0 bases at J, with 23 bases between the two ends. CDR1 and CDR2 (germline): SQVTM, ANQGSEA. This CDR3 reads CSVELRDTGSAYQETQYF. The CDR3 DNA reads as TGCAGCGTTGAGCTCCGGGACACTGGTAGCGCCTACCAAGAGACCCAGTACTTC.

The chain couples TRBV28 to TRBJ2-5; maybe TRBD1 (5 bases). Germline V lookup: CDR1 MDHEN, CDR2 SYDVKM. The length of the CDR3 is 15 residues. V was clipped by 2 bases and J by 0 bases, with 10 bases between them. CDR3 region: CASSLRSGYQETQYF. Written as DNA, the CDR3 is TGTGCCAGCAGTTTAAGGTCAGGGTACCAAGAGACCCAGTACTTC.

This clone has more than one count but fewer than ten. The chain is built from TRBV28 and TRBJ2-4; the D gene is possibly TRBD1 (7 bases). V was pared by 4 bases and J by 0 bases, with 16 bases between. The CDR3 runs to 17 residues. Germline V CDR1 and CDR2: MDHEN, SYDVKM. CDR3 nucleotides: TGTGCCAGCAGTTCCTGGTCAGGGGGACTAGCCAAAAACATTCAGTACTTC. The encoded protein is CASSSWSGGLAKNIQYF.

The rearrangement uses TRBV18 and TRBJ2-3, with 11 bases identical to TRBD1. This CDR3 contains 16 residues. Germline CDR1 reads KGHSH; CDR2 reads LQKENI. The ends lost 2 bases at V and 6 bases at J; junction bases unmatched: 7. The CDR3 reads CASSPSWTGGGDTQYF. The CDR3 bases are TGTGCCAGCTCACCATCATGGACAGGGGGCGGCGATACGCAGTATTTT.

About this clone itself: A read error likely explains this, since a far larger clone differs by one base. The CDR3 sequence: CASSQGTGRPIKAFF. CDR3 coding DNA: TGTGCCAGCAGTCAGGGGACAGGCCGGCCCATAAAAGCTTTCTTT. The chain has TRBV27 and TRBJ1-1; 8 bases fit TRBD1. Trimming took 5 bases from V and 9 from J; bases not matched to a gene: 14. The CDR3 has 15 amino acids. Germline V gene lookup returns CDR1 MNHEY and CDR2 SMNVEV (reference sequence).

CDR3 in DNA: TGTGCCAGCAGCCAAAGTGGGGCTGGCAATCAGCCCCAGCATTTT. Its translation: CASSQSGAGNQPQHF. The chain uses TRBV14 and TRBJ1-5, with TRBD1 as a possible D gene (5 bases). Germline loops: CDR1 SGHDN, CDR2 FVKESK. The germline V and J ends were trimmed by 2 bases and 2 bases, with 10 bases remaining between them. The CDR3 spans 15 residues.

The rearrangement joins TRBV2 to TRBJ1-4, with D uncertain. The CDR3 is 13 amino acids. CDR1 and CDR2 from the germline V gene are SNHLY and FYNNEI. Trimming removed 11 bases at V and 7 bases at J, with 17 bases between. CDR3 nucleotide sequence: TGTGCCGGCCGAGGAGAATTGGGTGAAAAACTGTTTTTT. The encoded protein is CAGRGELGEKLFF.

V gene TRBV6-1 combines with J gene TRBJ2-7, with 15 bases that match TRBD2. There are 18 residues in the CDR3. Germline values: CDR1 MNHNS, CDR2 SASEGT. The junction had 10 bases not matched to a gene; V was cut back by 4 bases and J by 3 bases. As DNA, the CDR3 is TGTGCCAGCAGTGTACCCGGGACTAGCGGGAGGCTCCGCTACGAGCAGTACTTC. Its translation is CASSVPGTSGRLRYEQYF.

The sample holds one count of this clone. As DNA, the CDR3 is TGTGCCAGCTCACCATATGGGGCCCGGGTGGGGACCAACACTGAAGCTTTCTTT. This sequence encodes CASSPYGARVGTNTEAFF. This rearrangement joins TRBV18 to TRBJ1-1; possible D gene TRBD1, 5 bases. Trimming cost V 2 bases and J 2 bases, with 21 bases left between them. Germline-derived CDR1 and CDR2 are KGHSH and LQKENI. This CDR3 comprises 18 residues.

The chain combines TRBV11-3 with TRBJ2-5, with a weak D call TRBD1 (5 bases). Looked up from germline, CDR1 is SGHNT and CDR2 is YENEEA. The CDR3 extends over 13 amino acids. The V end lost 6 bases, the J end lost 1 base, and 9 bases lay between the germline ends. The CDR3 spells CASSLDSQETQYF. The CDR3 DNA reads TGTGCCAGCAGTCTCGACAGCCAAGAGACCCAGTACTTC.

The V and J genes are TRBV19 and TRBJ2-1, with 7 bases matching TRBD1. CDR1 is LNHDA and CDR2 is SQIVND in the germline V gene (reference sequence). The CDR3 has 13 amino acids. V lost 9 bases to trimming and J lost 4 bases; unmatched junction nucleotides: 6. CDR3 amino acids: CASARDRYNEQFF. Written as DNA, the CDR3 is TGTGCCAGCGCACGGGACAGATACAATGAGCAGTTCTTC.

This clone turned up a few times. V gene TRBV7-2 combines with J gene TRBJ2-1, with no clear D. CDR3 length: 15 residues. Trimming pared 4 bases from V and 8 bases from J, leaving 18 bases between. The germline V gene encodes CDR1 SGHTA and CDR2 FQGNSA. For the CDR3, the DNA is TGTGCCAGCAGCTCACTAACCAAATTAATCCATGAGCAGTTCTTC. As protein: CASSSLTKLIHEQFF.

This chain connects TRBV7-9 to TRBJ2-1; 8 bases line up with TRBD2. The CDR3 length is 15 residues. CDR1 is SEHNR and CDR2 is FQNEAQ in the germline V gene (reference sequence). Trimming at V came to 1 base and at J to 5 bases, leaving 4 bases not matched to a gene. The CDR3 sequence: CASSLVLAVNNEQFF. CDR3 DNA: TGTGCCAGCAGCTTAGTACTAGCGGTAAACAATGAGCAGTTCTTC.

With regard to this clone: One end of the junction does not line up with germline, which may come from a read error. V gene TRBV7-7 combines with J gene TRBJ1-1, with 7 nucleotides matching TRBD1. Germline lookup yields CDR1 SSHAT and CDR2 FNYEAQ (reference sequence). The CDR3 extends over 13 amino acids. CDR3 sequence reads: CASSLDRETEAFF. For the CDR3, the DNA is TGTGCTAGCAGCCTCGACAGGGAAACTGAAGCTTTCTTT.

The chain recombines TRBV7-9 with TRBJ2-4; a weak D match, TRBD1 (5 bases). Germline V CDR1 and CDR2: SEHNR, FQNEAQ (reference sequence). Trimming stripped 8 bases from V and 6 bases from J, with 14 bases between. The CDR3 contains 13 residues. The CDR3 reads CASQDRGRNIQYF. The CDR3 nucleotides read TGTGCCAGCCAGGATAGGGGTCGAAACATTCAGTACTTC.

The chain recombines TRBV7-9 with TRBJ2-1; TRBD2 agrees at 11 bases. Germline V gene lookup returns CDR1 SEHNR and CDR2 FQNEAQ (reference sequence). V dropped 5 bases and J dropped 7; count of bases not matched to a gene: 10. This CDR3 is 16 amino acids long. The CDR3 loop reads CASSARLAGPVNEQFF. The CDR3 DNA follows: TGTGCCAGCAGCGCCAGACTAGCGGGACCCGTAAATGAGCAGTTCTTC.

The chain joins TRBV6-5 to TRBJ2-7, with 7 bases lining up with TRBD1. Germline V lookup: CDR1 MNHEY, CDR2 SVGAGI. V trimming: 6 bases; J trimming: 4 bases; junction bases outside the gene matches: 12. The CDR3 loop spans 15 amino acids. CDR3 region: CASSQKQGSVYEQYF. The CDR3 nucleotides are TGTGCCAGCAGCCAAAAACAGGGGTCGGTATACGAGCAGTACTTC.

On this clone: This could be a read error, since a much larger clone is one nucleotide away. The chain uses TRBV28 and TRBJ2-2; possible D gene TRBD2, 6 bases. V was clipped by 4 bases and J by 4 bases, with 19 bases between them. CDR1 MDHEN and CDR2 SYDVKM come from the germline V gene. This CDR3 comprises 17 residues. The CDR3 DNA follows: TGTGCCAGCAGTTACCCCACGGGGAGGATGAGCACCGGGGAGCTGTTTTTT. Encoded protein: CASSYPTGRMSTGELFF.

V gene TRBV28 combines with J gene TRBJ1-1; D gene ambiguous. Germline values: CDR1 MDHEN, CDR2 SYDVKM. This CDR3 comprises 14 residues. V was cut by 5 bases and J by 5 bases, with 15 bases left in between. CDR3 DNA sequence: TGTGCCAGCAGTCCCCGACGAGAGGTGACTGAAGCTTTCTTT. Protein product: CASSPRREVTEAFF.

The V call is TRBV2, the J call TRBJ1-5; D uncertain. The CDR3 spans 16 residues. Trimming took off 1 base at V and 0 bases at J, with 10 bases between the two ends. CDR1 is SNHLY and CDR2 is FYNNEI in the germline V gene. CDR3 loop: CASSEVRQYSNQPQHF. Written as DNA, the CDR3 is TGTGCCAGCAGTGAAGTGCGGCAGTATAGCAATCAGCCCCAGCATTTT.

Remarks on this clone: With only one base between it and a far larger clone, this is likely a read error. This sequence joins TRBV10-1 and TRBJ2-7; D uncertain. The CDR3 totals 12 residues. The germline gives CDR1 WNHNN, CDR2 SYGVQD (reference sequence). In DNA form, the CDR3 reads TGCGCCAGCACCCTAACGGGCTACGAGCAGCACTTC. Translating gives CASTLTGYEQHF.

Details on this clone: A far larger clone is just one base off, so this is likely a read error. The identical CDR3 is also encoded by other nucleotide sequences in the sample. The V call is TRBV4-3, the J call TRBJ1-1; D gene uncertain. The CDR3 has 15 amino acids. Per germline, CDR1 LGHNA and CDR2 YSLEER. The ends were cut back, 1 base at V and 4 bases at J, with 13 bases in the middle. CDR3 protein: CASSQVGSHPTEAFF. CDR3 in DNA: TGCGCCAGCAGCCAAGTTGGCAGTCACCCCACTGAAGCTTTCTTT.

The genes are TRBV5-1 and TRBJ1-4, with TRBD1 matching over 7 bases. Germline CDR1 is SGHRS and CDR2 is YFSETQ. Unmatched junction bases numbered 11, after V lost 7 bases and J lost 5 bases. CDR3 length: 15 residues. The CDR3 DNA reads TGCGCCAGCGCCGTCGGGGGACAGCGAAATGAAAAACTGTTTTTT. It translates to CASAVGGQRNEKLFF.

A single count supports this clone. Other DNA variants within this sample encode the same CDR3. CDR3 loop: CASSPPGLPYEQYF. The DNA for the CDR3 is TGTGCCAGCTCACCACCCGGGTTGCCCTACGAGCAGTACTTC. The chain has TRBV18 and TRBJ2-7; D uncertain. Looked up from germline, CDR1 is KGHSH and CDR2 is LQKENI. V was shortened by 0 bases and J by 2 bases, with 8 bases between the two germline ends. CDR3 size: 14 residues.

This chain connects TRBV28 to TRBJ2-7; no clear D gene. Per germline, CDR1 MDHEN and CDR2 SYDVKM. The CDR3 extends over 13 amino acids. Trimming shortened V by 6 bases and J by 2 bases, and 11 bases separated the two germline ends. CDR3 coding DNA: TGTGCCAGCAGAACTCCGGCGACCTACGAGCAGTACTTC. Translation gives CASRTPATYEQYF.

The chain is built from TRBV30 and TRBJ1-4, with D unresolved. The CDR3 extends over 14 amino acids. Germline values: CDR1 GTSNPN, CDR2 SVGIG (reference sequence). Trimming removed 3 bases from V and 0 bases from J, with 8 bases in between. The CDR3 is CAWSLQSTNEKLFF. The CDR3 bases are TGTGCCTGGAGCCTACAGTCAACTAATGAAAAACTGTTTTTT.

The V gene is TRBV27, the J gene TRBJ2-7, with a tentative D call TRBD1 (5 bases). Trimming took 6 bases from V and 6 from J, leaving 30 bases between them. Germline V gives CDR1 MNHEY, CDR2 SMNVEV (reference sequence). The CDR3 is made up of 18 amino acids. The CDR3 region is CASSSLIRVGYRKSEQYF. For the CDR3, the DNA is TGTGCCAGCAGCAGTTTAATCAGGGTTGGGTATCGTAAATCCGAGCAGTACTTC.

Concerning this clone itself: A much larger clonotype is one base distant, so this may be a read error. J is TRBJ2-1 and V is TRBV7-9; D may be TRBD1 or TRBD2 (5 bases each). Germline loops: CDR1 SEHNR, CDR2 FQNEAQ (reference sequence). This CDR3 is built from 14 residues. V lost 3 bases and J lost 6, with 12 bases in between. CDR3 sequence: CASSLGRFVNEQFF. The CDR3, as DNA: TGTGCCAGCAGCTTGGGACGGTTCGTCAATGAGCAGTTCTTC.

The V and J genes are TRBV6-1 and TRBJ1-1; 9 bases fit TRBD1. The CDR3 sequence is 13 residues long. V lost 6 bases and J lost 6; bases outside the gene matches: 5. In germline, CDR1 is MNHNS, CDR2 SASEGT. The CDR3 DNA sequence: TGTGCCAGCAGCGGGACAGGGCGGGCTGAAGCTTTCTTT. Its translation is CASSGTGRAEAFF.

This rearrangement joins TRBV29-1 to TRBJ1-2; D might be TRBD1 (5 bases). The CDR3 covers 12 residues. V lost 6 bases and J lost 4, with 12 bases in between. Germline V lookup: CDR1 SQVTM, CDR2 ANQGSEA. CDR3 sequence (DNA): TGCAGCGTAGGGACCTTCGGCTATGGCTACACCTTC. It encodes CSVGTFGYGYTF. The variable domain in full, with the rest retrieved from reference TRBV29-1 and TRBJ1-2, is SAVISQKPSRDICQRGTSLTIQCQVDSQVTMMFWYRQQPGQSLTLIATANQGSEATYESGFVIDKFPISRPNLTFSTLTVSNMSPEDSSIYLCSVGTFGYGYTFGSGTRLTVV.

The V and J genes are TRBV28 and TRBJ2-7; weak D call: TRBD1 (6 bases). CDR1 is MDHEN and CDR2 is SYDVKM in the germline V gene. The germline V and J ends were trimmed by 6 bases and 4 bases, with 16 bases remaining between them. The CDR3 totals 14 residues. The CDR3 spells CASSKWGLPYEQYF. CDR3 sequence (DNA): TGTGCCAGCAGCAAATGGGGGCTACCTTACGAGCAGTACTTC.